A selection of T cell receptor beta chains follows, all from one sample in a study of T cell responses to AZD1222 COVID-19 vaccine. Produced via immunoSEQ multiplex PCR; TCRdb's table is partial and in-frame only. The sample records around 160,000 clones, more than 75% being singletons. Sequences were derived from peripheral blood, sampled on day 0 of MenACWY control vaccination. The receptors originated from an adult in good health. The conserved cysteine and the conserved F or W are not part of the CDR3 here.

15,TRBV19,TRBJ1-3,ASSIDVANAVRNTIY
16,TRBV9,TRBJ2-3,ASSPTTGTGGKADTQY
14,TRBV25-1,TRBJ2-2,ASSEYGTGATGELF
17,TRBV3-1/TRBV3-2,TRBJ2-3,ASSQDLGTSGGRTDTQY
13,TRBV28,TRBJ2-5,ASSPHEGRGETQY
13,TRBV7-3,TRBJ1-3,ASSAQGPGGNTIY
11,TRBV5-6,TRBJ2-7,ASSFRGGYEQY
10,TRBV2,TRBJ1-1,ASSLRELGAF
11,TRBV29-1,TRBJ1-2,SGDIRGNYGYT
12,TRBV7-2,TRBJ2-5,AIPSGVSRETQY
11,TRBV7-3,TRBJ1-6,ASSYGQNSPLH
11,TRBV28,TRBJ1-5,ASSFGSNQPQH
14,TRBV21-1,TRBJ1-6,ASSKGLSSYNSPLH
12,TRBV7-9,TRBJ2-7,ASSSMGQTYEQY
13,TRBV9,TRBJ2-1,ASSVEGAGAFEQF
14,TRBV27,TRBJ2-5,ASSILGGASQETQY
11,TRBV7-9,TRBJ1-2,ASSTQGSYGYT
12,TRBV5-1,TRBJ1-1,ASSPGTGNTEAF
14,TRBV5-5,TRBJ2-6,ASSYTGGGGANVLT
13,TRBV11-3,TRBJ2-1,ASSRTSGGANEQF
10,TRBV6-5,TRBJ1-2,ASSYSNSGYT
13,TRBV7-9,TRBJ2-5,ASSHADRRRETQY